The present TCR beta chain was sequenced within a study of T cells in Graves' hyperthyroidism and ophthalmopathy. This clonotype was recorded at least ten times. Its antigen is not identified. Study conclusions and caveats: Most clonotypes expanded in the thyroid (above 0.001) were also present in blood.

V shed 1 base and J shed 11 bases, with 14 bases lying between them. CDR3 length: 12 amino acids. Germline lookup yields CDR1 GTSNPN and CDR2 SVGIG (reference sequence). TCR beta CDR3 sequences were amplified from RNA transcripts. The HTBI set primed first-round TCR CDR3 RT-PCR. TCRdb reprocessed the multiplex PCR reads with MiXCR, giving one entry per CDR3 protein. Of 450,000 to 650,000 distinct CDR3 sequences listed, roughly 20% were seen once; the top ten hold approximately 26%. Sequencing was carried out using blood. This TCR was recovered from a man between 18 and 29 years old with Graves' hyperthyroidism. The J gene is TRBJ1-1, the V gene TRBV30; a weak D match, TRBD1 (5 bases). CDR3 loop: CAWSDPRALAFF. The CDR3 DNA sequence: TGTGCCTGGAGTGACCCCAGGGCACTGGCTTTCTTT.